This passage covers 32 T cell receptor beta chains from one sample sequenced in a study of cytomegalovirus exposure and HLA in healthy donors. This PCR relied on a set of 60 Vbeta primers and 13 Jbeta primers. Libraries were prepared by immunoSEQ multiplex PCR; TCRdb keeps only in-frame clonotypes and omits some of them. This table holds about 150,000 clones, over 75% found once. The sequenced sample consisted of PBMCs. The source of these receptors is a man aged 25-45 years in good health and CMV-seropositive.

The chain links TRBV6-4 to TRBJ2-3; 13 positions match TRBD2. The CDR3 is 15 residues long. Germline CDR1 is MRHNA and CDR2 is SNTAGT. V dropped 6 bases and J dropped 4; count of bases not matched to a gene: 4. The CDR3 DNA follows: TGTGCCAGCAGGCCGACTAGCGGGGGGCCAGATACGCAGTATTTT. Translated, it gives CASRPTSGGPDTQYF.

This sequence joins TRBV19 and TRBJ2-2; maybe TRBD1 (5 bases). The length of the CDR3 is 15 residues. Trimming cost V 8 bases and J 4 bases, with 17 bases left between them. The germline V gene has CDR1 LNHDA and CDR2 SQIVND (reference sequence). For the CDR3, the DNA is TGTGCCAGTCAGGCCGGCAGGGCGAGCACCGGGGAGCTGTTTTTT. It specifies CASQAGRASTGELFF. The complete variable domain, with remaining parts taken from reference TRBV19 and TRBJ2-2, reads DGGITQSPKYLFRKEGQNVTLSCEQNLNHDAMYWYRQDPGQGLRLIYYSQIVNDFQKGDIAEGYSVSREKKESFPLTVTSAQKNPTAFYLCASQAGRASTGELFFGEGSRLTVL.

The chain is built from TRBV28 and TRBJ1-2, with TRBD1 identical over 7 bases. The trim removed 6 bases at V and 8 bases at J, leaving 15 bases unmatched. Germline V gives CDR1 MDHEN, CDR2 SYDVKM. The CDR3 totals 15 residues. CDR3 bases: TGTGCCAGCAGCACTCGATTCCCCCCCAGGGGGGGCTACACCTTC. Amino acids: CASSTRFPPRGGYTF.

The gene calls are TRBV30 and TRBJ2-1; D possibly corresponds to TRBD2 (6 bases). In germline, CDR1 is GTSNPN, CDR2 SVGIG (reference sequence). The CDR3 extends over 15 amino acids. Trimming removed 0 bases at V and 7 bases at J, with 16 bases between. The CDR3 region is CAWSVTLERGNEQFF. Here the CDR3 DNA reads TGTGCCTGGAGTGTAACCTTGGAACGGGGGAATGAGCAGTTCTTC. The whole variable domain, filled in from reference TRBV30 and TRBJ2-1, reads SQTIHQWPATLVQPVGSPLSLECTVEGTSNPNLYWYRQAAGRGLQLLFYSVGIGQISSEVPQNLSASRPQDRQFILSSKKLLLSDSGFYLCAWSVTLERGNEQFFGPGTRLTVL.

V is TRBV6-5 and J is TRBJ2-4; 7 bases match TRBD1. Germline CDR1 is MNHEY and CDR2 is SVGAGI. V gave up 6 bases and J gave up 7 bases; unmatched junction bases: 9. This CDR3 has 14 residues. CDR3 region: CASSSGGPRNIQYF. The CDR3, as DNA: TGTGCCAGCAGCTCAGGGGGACCTCGGAACATTCAGTACTTC.

The rearrangement uses TRBV7-7 and TRBJ2-3; the D gene is possibly TRBD1 (6 bases). V lost 5 bases and J 0 bases, leaving 12 bases between the germline ends. Germline loops: CDR1 SSHAT, CDR2 FNYEAQ (reference sequence). This CDR3 is 15 amino acids long. CDR3 DNA sequence: TGTGCCAGCAGCCTGGGCAGGGGTAGCACAGATACGCAGTATTTT. Protein sequence: CASSLGRGSTDTQYF.

This clone was observed a handful of times. This chain links TRBV5-3 with TRBJ2-7; 10 bases agree with TRBD1. TRBV5-3 is an ORF for which the function is uncertain. V shed 3 bases, J shed 4 bases, and the junction held 7 bases outside the gene matches. This CDR3 contains 15 residues. The CDR3, as DNA: TGTGCCAGAAGCTCCGAGTGGACAGGGGGGTACGAGCAGTACTTC. Protein: CARSSEWTGGYEQYF.

This clone was counted only a few times. The chain recombines TRBV6-1 with TRBJ2-1, with 7 nucleotides matching TRBD1. The germline CDR1 and CDR2 sequences are MNHNS and SASEGT. This CDR3 has 16 residues. V was clipped by 7 bases and J by 7 bases; unmatched bases: 16. The CDR3, as DNA: TGTGCCAGCACAGAAGCTAGGGGGCTAGGTTGGAATGAGCAGTTCTTC. It translates to CASTEARGLGWNEQFF.

CDR3 in amino acids: CAWSSGDTQYF. For the CDR3, the DNA is TGTGCCTGGAGTTCAGGGGATACGCAGTATTTT. The chain joins TRBV30 to TRBJ2-3; D is perhaps TRBD1 (5 bases). V lost 2 bases, J lost 6 bases, and 6 bases lay in between. Germline V gene sequence: CDR1 GTSNPN, CDR2 SVGIG (reference sequence). The CDR3 has 11 residues.

The rearrangement links TRBV5-1 to TRBJ2-6, with D possibly matching TRBD1 (6 bases). The CDR3 is 14 residues long. Germline V gene lookup returns CDR1 SGHRS and CDR2 YFSETQ. Trimming left V 4 bases short and J 4 bases short, with 9 bases between. CDR3 in DNA: TGCGCCAGCAGCCCAGGGGTAGGGGCCAACGTCCTGACTTTC. It yields the protein CASSPGVGANVLTF.

The CDR3 DNA sequence: TGTGCCAGCAGCTTGGAAAGGGGCAGCACCGGGGAGCTGTTTTTT. Translated, it gives CASSLERGSTGELFF. V gene TRBV5-8 combines with J gene TRBJ2-2, with D maybe TRBD1 (5 bases). V lost 0 bases, J lost 4 bases, and 10 bases lay in between. Looked up from germline, CDR1 is SGHTS and CDR2 is YDEGEE. The CDR3 loop spans 15 amino acids. Looking up the rest from reference TRBV5-8 and TRBJ2-2 gives the full variable domain: EAGVTQSPTHLIKTRGQQATLRCSPISGHTSVYWYQQALGLGLQFLLWYDEGEERNRGNFPPRFSGRQFPNYSSELNVNALELEDSALYLCASSLERGSTGELFFGEGSRLTVL.

The chain has TRBV5-4 and TRBJ2-1; 9 nucleotides match TRBD1. V lost 3 bases, J lost 7 bases, and 8 bases stayed unmatched. Germline-derived CDR1 and CDR2 are SGHNT and YYREEE (reference sequence). The CDR3 totals 15 residues. The CDR3 is CASSSPGQGANEQFF. For the CDR3, the DNA is TGTGCCAGCAGCTCCCCGGGACAGGGAGCGAATGAGCAGTTCTTC.

This chain connects TRBV28 to TRBJ1-1, with D maybe TRBD1 (5 bases). The germline CDR1 and CDR2 sequences are MDHEN and SYDVKM. V was trimmed by 3 bases and J by 6 bases, leaving 8 bases between them. This CDR3 has 12 residues. CDR3 sequence reads: CASSFPTAEAFF. The CDR3 DNA reads as TGTGCCAGCAGTTTCCCGACAGCTGAAGCTTTCTTT.

The chain is built from TRBV21-1 and TRBJ2-4; the table gives TRBD1 as D, unverified against the DNA. TRBV21-1 is flagged as a pseudogene. The length of the CDR3 is 16 residues. As DNA, the CDR3 is TGTGCCAGCAGCAAATCCCTCGGCAGGGGGAAAAACATTCAGTACTTC. This sequence encodes CASSKSLGRGKNIQYF.

The J gene is TRBJ1-2, the V gene TRBV7-6; D not resolved. The germline gives CDR1 SGHVS, CDR2 FNYEAQ. The CDR3 totals 16 residues. Trimming shortened V by 1 base and J by 2 bases, and 14 bases separated the two germline ends. CDR3 DNA sequence: TGTGCCAGCAGCTTAGACCCCGGGAGGTCCAACTATGGCTACACCTTC. As protein: CASSLDPGRSNYGYTF.

In this sample, this clone turned up once. The chain links TRBV7-9 to TRBJ2-6, with unresolved D. Trimming took 6 bases from V and 4 from J, leaving 13 bases between them. Germline CDR1 reads SEHNR; CDR2 reads FQNEAQ (reference sequence). The CDR3 runs to 15 residues. The CDR3 region has the DNA TGTGCCAGCAGACCACCCCCGAGAGGGGCCAACGTCCTGACTTTC. This gives the protein CASRPPPRGANVLTF.

This clone was detected only a few times. The chain joins TRBV6-1 to TRBJ1-4; D call uncertain. Trimming removed 2 bases from V and 8 bases from J, with 9 bases in between. Germline assignment: CDR1 MNHNS and CDR2 SASEGT. CDR3 length: 13 amino acids. The CDR3 sequence is CASSENPGEKLFF. The CDR3 DNA sequence: TGTGCCAGCAGTGAAAATCCGGGAGAAAAACTGTTTTTT.

The V gene is TRBV2, the J gene TRBJ2-1, with 8 bases fitting TRBD2. Germline V gene lookup returns CDR1 SNHLY and CDR2 FYNNEI. Germline trimming cut 3 bases from V and 6 bases from J; bases unmatched to any gene: 10. There are 16 residues in the CDR3. The CDR3 DNA follows: TGTGCCAGCAGTGACCCCCGGGGGGGCCCGGCCAATGAGCAGTTCTTC. Its translation: CASSDPRGGPANEQFF.

The V call is TRBV4-3, the J call TRBJ2-5; perhaps TRBD2 as D (5 bases). The CDR3 is made up of 17 amino acids. With 0 bases removed from V and 2 bases from J, the gap between germline ends came to 16 bases. Germline CDR1 LGHNA, CDR2 YSLEER. The CDR3 protein is CASSQDRWVEGQETQYF. CDR3 nucleotide sequence: TGCGCCAGCAGCCAAGATCGATGGGTAGAGGGTCAAGAGACCCAGTACTTC.

The J gene is TRBJ1-2, the V gene TRBV9, with D tentatively TRBD1 (6 bases). The CDR3 sequence is 14 residues long. Deletions cut 3 bases from V and 2 bases from J, with 11 bases between. The germline V gene encodes CDR1 SGDLS and CDR2 YYNGEE. CDR3 DNA sequence: TGTGCCAGCAGCGCCGCGGGGGCGAACTATGGCTACACCTTC. Translated, it gives CASSAAGANYGYTF.

This clone was observed a handful of times. The chain links TRBV5-6 to TRBJ1-1, with D hard to call. Germline CDR1 reads SGHDT; CDR2 reads YYEEEE. Trimming left V 3 bases short and J 1 base short, with 7 bases between. The CDR3 runs to 13 residues. The CDR3 DNA reads TGTGCCAGCAGCTCGGTGAGGAACACTGAAGCTTTCTTT. Its translation is CASSSVRNTEAFF.

This sequence joins TRBV19 and TRBJ2-1, with unresolved D. The CDR3 is 13 amino acids. V lost 6 bases and J 6 bases, leaving 12 bases between the germline ends. Per the germline V gene, CDR1 is LNHDA and CDR2 is SQIVND (reference sequence). In DNA, the CDR3 is TGTGCCAGTAGAGTCCTAGGTGGCAATGAGCAGTTCTTC. Translating it yields CASRVLGGNEQFF.

This clone was observed a handful of times. V usage is TRBV5-8 and J usage is TRBJ2-2; unclear D gene. This CDR3 is built from 15 residues. Germline V lookup: CDR1 SGHTS, CDR2 YDEGEE. Deletions cut 4 bases from V and 6 bases from J, with 16 bases between. CDR3 protein: CASSKTAVAPGELFF. CDR3 nucleotide sequence: TGTGCCAGCAGCAAGACGGCGGTGGCCCCCGGGGAGCTGTTTTTT.

The chain uses TRBV28 and TRBJ1-5; D might be TRBD1 (6 bases). There are 16 residues in the CDR3. Deletions cut 4 bases from V and 1 base from J, with 14 bases between. From germline, CDR1 is MDHEN and CDR2 SYDVKM. CDR3: CASSSRQVSSNQPQHF. DNA of the CDR3: TGTGCCAGCAGTTCCCGACAGGTTAGCAGCAATCAGCCCCAGCATTTT.

The chain joins TRBV19 to TRBJ1-1; 12 bases align to TRBD1. The CDR3 runs 15 residues. The germline V gene has CDR1 LNHDA and CDR2 SQIVND (reference sequence). Trimming removed 6 bases from V and 0 bases from J; junction bases left unmatched: 2. Here the CDR3 DNA reads TGTGCCAGTAGGGGACAGGGGGCCTTGAACACTGAAGCTTTCTTT. Its protein product is CASRGQGALNTEAFF.

On this clone: Within the sample, other DNA sequences also encode this same CDR3. V is TRBV4-1 and J is TRBJ2-7; TRBD1 matches at 10 bases. CDR3 length: 15 amino acids. CDR1 is MGHRA, CDR2 YSYEKL, per germline. The trim removed 3 bases at V and 0 bases at J, leaving 2 bases unmatched. CDR3 loop: CASSQGQGSSYEQYF. In nucleotides, the CDR3 is TGCGCCAGCAGCCAGGGACAGGGGAGCTCCTACGAGCAGTACTTC.

This clone was counted a single time. The CDR3 protein is CASRDRGRSYEQYF. CDR3 bases: TGTGCCAGCAGGGACAGGGGTAGGTCCTACGAGCAGTACTTC. J is TRBJ2-7 and V is TRBV27; 9 bases match TRBD1. CDR3 size: 14 residues. V lost 6 bases and J lost 1; bases outside the gene matches: 4. Looked up from germline, CDR1 is MNHEY and CDR2 is SMNVEV (reference sequence).

This chain joins TRBV6-6 and TRBJ2-7, with 7 bases fitting TRBD1. Germline V CDR1 and CDR2: MNHNY, SVGAGI (reference sequence). This CDR3 spans 13 amino acids. Germline trimming cut 6 bases from V and 0 bases from J; bases unmatched to any gene: 2. The CDR3 nucleotides are TGTGCCAGCAGACAGGGGAACTCCTACGAGCAGTACTTC. As protein: CASRQGNSYEQYF.

V gene TRBV4-1 combines with J gene TRBJ2-5; 12 nucleotides align to TRBD2. Germline CDR1 and CDR2: MGHRA and YSYEKL. Unmatched junction bases numbered 6, after V lost 3 bases and J lost 4 bases. CDR3 length equals 16 residues. Here the CDR3 DNA reads TGCGCCAGCAGCCAGCCTAGCGGGGGGGTAAGAGAGACCCAGTACTTC. Protein product: CASSQPSGGVRETQYF.

On this clone itself: An end of the junction differs from the germline gene, which may be a read error. The gene calls are TRBV10-1 and TRBJ2-2; 11 nucleotides agree with TRBD1. The CDR3 has 17 residues. Germline values: CDR1 WNHNN, CDR2 SYGVQD (reference sequence). CDR3 amino acids: CASSDPRTGGRHRGAVF. Here the CDR3 DNA reads TGCGCCAGCAGTGACCCCCGGACAGGGGGCCGTCACCGGGGAGCTGTTTTT.

The rearrangement joins TRBV27 to TRBJ1-5; D possibly corresponds to TRBD1 (5 bases). The germline V gene encodes CDR1 MNHEY and CDR2 SMNVEV (reference sequence). V was pared by 6 bases and J by 0 bases, with 6 bases between. This CDR3 is built from 13 residues. The CDR3 nucleotides are TGTGCCAGCAGGGGGCATAGCAATCAGCCCCAGCATTTT. It yields the protein CASRGHSNQPQHF.

CDR3 sequence reads: CASSQDQGWADNEQFF. The CDR3 region has the DNA TGCGCCAGCAGCCAAGATCAAGGTTGGGCAGACAATGAGCAGTTCTTC. The chain combines TRBV4-1 with TRBJ2-1; D call uncertain. Trimming cost V 0 bases and J 5 bases, with 14 bases left between them. The CDR3 spans 16 residues. The germline V gene encodes CDR1 MGHRA and CDR2 YSYEKL.